The 2 T cell receptor beta chains in this list originate from one sample, sequenced in a study of graft-versus-host responses after intestinal transplantation. Produced via immunoSEQ multiplex PCR; TCRdb's table is partial and in-frame only. The sample consists of 25,000 to 30,000 clones, approximately 96% of them appearing once. Sequenced here: PBMCs, sampled more than 29 days after intestinal transplant. These receptors all stem from a human patient who received an intestinal transplant, so some T cells may come from the graft donor.

The chain links TRBV7-9 to TRBJ2-7; 7 nucleotides line up with TRBD2. CDR3 length: 18 residues. V dropped 3 bases and J dropped 2; count of bases not matched to a gene: 16. Germline values: CDR1 SEHNR, CDR2 FQNEAQ (reference sequence). CDR3 sequence: CASSFYVGLADQPYEQYF. CDR3 DNA sequence: TGTGCCAGCAGCTTCTACGTGGGGCTAGCGGACCAACCCTACGAGCAGTACTTC.

This chain connects TRBV5-3 to TRBJ2-7; D is unclear. TRBV5-3 qualifies as an ORF whose function is uncertain. The V gene lost 0 bases and the J gene lost 1 base, with 8 bases spanning the gap. This CDR3 spans 14 amino acids. The CDR3 sequence is CARSLVLGSYEQYF. Written as DNA, the CDR3 is TGTGCCAGAAGCTTGGTCCTGGGGTCCTACGAGCAGTACTTC.